One and the same sample provided the 27 T cell receptor beta chains below, sequenced in a study of blood T cells in healthy people across ages. Primers used in a second PCR of about 6 to 11 cycles were a sample-barcoded 5' primer and a J-beta primer mix. TCRdb processed the 5' RACE reads anew with MiXCR; each CDR3 protein has one entry. The top ten hold roughly 14% of the sample, which has hundreds of thousands of distinct CDR3 sequences, 52% seen once. Sequences were obtained from blood. Source of these receptors: a woman older than 75 in good health.

Worth noting for this clonotype: A much larger clone differs from this one at a single base, so this may be a read error. In DNA, the CDR3 is TGTGCCACCGGGCCAGCGGGGGTAGATACGCAGTATTTT. Translation gives CATGPAGVDTQYF. This chain connects TRBV25-1 to TRBJ2-3; 8 bases are shared with TRBD2. CDR3 size: 13 residues. V dropped 10 bases and J dropped 5; count of bases not matched to a gene: 8. Germline V gene data show CDR1 as MGHDK and CDR2 as SYGVNS.

This clonotype was detected many times. The V call is TRBV20-1, the J call TRBJ2-4, with D possibly being TRBD2 (6 bases). The V gene's germline CDR1 is DFQATT and CDR2 SNEGSKA (reference sequence). V gave up 0 bases and J gave up 0 bases, with 12 bases separating them. CDR3 length: 16 residues. CDR3 protein: CSAREGDFLAKNIQYF. The CDR3 DNA reads TGCAGTGCTAGAGAGGGGGACTTCCTAGCCAAAAACATTCAGTACTTC.

At least ten counts were recorded for this clonotype. The genes are TRBV27 and TRBJ2-1, with D perhaps matching TRBD1 (6 bases). CDR1 and CDR2 (germline): MNHEY, SMNVEV (reference sequence). This CDR3 is 15 amino acids long. V was shortened by 5 bases and J by 7 bases, with 18 bases between the two germline ends. The CDR3 bases are TGTGCCAGCAGTACAGGGACGCCCGACGGGAATGAGCAGTTCTTC. It specifies CASSTGTPDGNEQFF.

The chain couples TRBV20-1 to TRBJ2-2, with 7 bases lining up with TRBD1. Germline V gene lookup returns CDR1 DFQATT and CDR2 SNEGSKA (reference sequence). This CDR3 has 15 amino acids. Trimming took 6 bases from V and 2 from J; bases not matched to a gene: 9. The CDR3 protein is CSARAGTENTGELFF. Here the CDR3 DNA reads TGCAGTGCCCGAGCCGGGACAGAAAACACCGGGGAGCTGTTTTTT.

This clonotype was detected many times. The chain employs TRBV12-3 or TRBV12-4 and TRBJ2-7; D gene uncertain. The CDR3 is 13 residues long. With 2 bases removed from V and 0 bases from J, the gap between germline ends came to 5 bases. The CDR3 loop reads CASSLSLSYEQYF. The CDR3 coding sequence is TGTGCCAGCAGTTTATCCCTCTCCTACGAGCAGTACTTC.

Remarks on this clonotype: A read error may be the cause here, since a much bigger clone is one base away. The chain uses TRBV6-6 and TRBJ1-4; TRBD1 aligns across 7 bases. Germline assignment: CDR1 MNHNY and CDR2 SVGAGI (reference sequence). CDR3 size: 14 residues. V trimming: 7 bases; J trimming: 7 bases; junction bases outside the gene matches: 9. CDR3 protein: CASTKGANREKLFF. The DNA of the CDR3 is TGTGCCAGCACTAAGGGGGCGAATCGTGAAAAACTGTTTTTT.

Comments on this clonotype: This may stem from a read error, because a much larger clone lies one nucleotide away. V is TRBV28 and J is TRBJ2-1; D may be TRBD2 (5 bases). The length of the CDR3 is 14 residues. V was clipped by 1 base and J by 5 bases, with 9 bases between them. In germline, CDR1 is MDHEN, CDR2 SYDVKM. The CDR3 nucleotides read TGTGCCAGCAGTTTATTTCCGAGGGACAATGAGCAGTTCTTC. Encoded protein: CASSLFPRDNEQFF.

The chain uses TRBV29-1 and TRBJ2-3; 11 nucleotides line up with TRBD2. Germline V lookup: CDR1 SQVTM, CDR2 ANQGSEA. The CDR3 is made up of 14 amino acids. CDR3 sequence reads: CSCDTSGSSDTQYF. The CDR3 bases are TGCAGTTGTGATACTAGCGGGAGTTCAGATACGCAGTATTTT.

This sequence joins TRBV3-1 and TRBJ1-1, with 8 bases matching TRBD1. With 4 bases clipped from V and 7 bases from J, the junction kept 14 bases outside the gene matches. CDR3 length equals 16 residues. The germline CDR1 and CDR2 sequences are LGHDT and YNNKEL (reference sequence). The CDR3 reads CASSPTWRTDRGEAFF. Here the CDR3 DNA reads TGTGCCAGCAGCCCTACCTGGAGGACAGACAGGGGTGAAGCTTTCTTT.

The J gene is TRBJ2-5, the V gene TRBV4-1; TRBD1 is a possible D gene (7 bases). Germline assignment: CDR1 MGHRA and CDR2 YSYEKL. This CDR3 is 15 amino acids long. V dropped 0 bases and J dropped 9 bases, with 17 bases sitting between them. CDR3 protein: CASSQDVQGRRAQYF. The CDR3 bases are TGCGCCAGCAGCCAAGACGTACAGGGGAGGAGGGCCCAGTACTTC.

The chain joins TRBV4-1 to TRBJ2-7; D gene unclear. Trimming removed 1 base from V and 0 bases from J, with 10 bases in between. Germline V gene lookup returns CDR1 MGHRA and CDR2 YSYEKL. This CDR3 region has 15 residues. The DNA of the CDR3 is TGCGCCAGCAGCCAAGGGAGAGCCAGCTCCTACGAGCAGTACTTC. It is translated as CASSQGRASSYEQYF.

CDR3 coding DNA: TGTGCCAGCAGTTTCATAGCCAGCGGAGGGGTTGGTGAAAAACTGTTTTTT. Amino acids: CASSFIASGGVGEKLFF. The chain is built from TRBV27 and TRBJ1-4; D perhaps matches TRBD1 (5 bases). This CDR3 has 17 amino acids. Germline V CDR1 and CDR2: MNHEY, SMNVEV (reference sequence). The V and J ends lost 3 bases and 7 bases respectively, with 21 bases between them.

This rearrangement joins TRBV29-1 to TRBJ2-6; 8 bases agree with TRBD1. This CDR3 comprises 14 residues. CDR1 and CDR2 from the germline V gene are SQVTM and ANQGSEA. J gave up 2 bases and V 6 bases, and 3 bases lay outside the gene matches. The CDR3 sequence is CSVTTGAGANVLTF. The CDR3, as DNA: TGCAGCGTAACGACAGGGGCTGGGGCCAACGTCCTGACTTTC.

Many counts were recorded for this clonotype. V is TRBV29-1 and J is TRBJ2-1; D may be TRBD2 (7 bases). Trimming cost V 4 bases and J 7 bases, with 20 bases left between them. This CDR3 region has 15 residues. Germline V gene data show CDR1 as SQVTM and CDR2 as ANQGSEA. CDR3 amino acids: CSVGRGGGGRNEQFF. The CDR3 nucleotides are TGCAGCGTTGGGAGAGGAGGGGGGGGAAGGAATGAGCAGTTCTTC.

This clonotype has a handful of counts. This chain connects TRBV20-1 to TRBJ2-5; TRBD2 matches 7 bases. The CDR3 totals 17 residues. The J segment lost 4 bases and the V segment lost 5 bases, leaving 19 bases of the junction unmatched. Germline V CDR1 and CDR2: DFQATT, SNEGSKA (reference sequence). The CDR3 loop reads CSASPDVGLAVGETQYF. DNA for the CDR3: TGCAGTGCTTCTCCTGACGTTGGGCTAGCGGTAGGAGAGACCCAGTACTTC.

CDR3 sequence: CASSFPQNEQYF. The CDR3 nucleotides read TGTGCCAGCAGTTTCCCACAAAACGAGCAGTACTTC. This chain joins TRBV12-3 or TRBV12-4 and TRBJ2-7; the D is unclear. The CDR3 has 12 amino acids. V dropped 3 bases and J dropped 5 bases, with 8 bases sitting between them.

This chain links TRBV15 with TRBJ2-5; 10 nucleotides align to TRBD1. The J call may be wrong; the DNA end is better matched by TRBJ2-7. In germline, CDR1 is LNHNV, CDR2 YYDKDF (reference sequence). This CDR3 contains 15 residues. CDR3 DNA sequence: TGTGCCACCAGCAGACGAGACAGGGGGCTGTACGAGCAGTACTTC. Its protein is CATSRRDRGLYEQYF.

This sequence joins TRBV7-9 and TRBJ1-1; D possibly corresponds to TRBD1 (5 bases). Deletions cut 1 base from V and 4 bases from J, with 10 bases between. CDR3 size: 14 residues. Germline CDR1 and CDR2: SEHNR and FQNEAQ (reference sequence). As DNA, the CDR3 is TGTGCCAGCAGCTTAGAGGGGATCCTCACTGAAGCTTTCTTT. Protein sequence: CASSLEGILTEAFF.

The gene calls are TRBV5-1 and TRBJ1-2; 7 bases align to TRBD1. CDR1 SGHRS and CDR2 YFSETQ come from the germline V gene. There are 15 residues in the CDR3. The J segment lost 2 bases and the V segment lost 10 bases, leaving 14 bases of the junction unmatched. The CDR3 nucleotides read TGCGCCTCCAAACCGGGACAGACAGAAAACTATGGCTACACCTTC. It is translated as CASKPGQTENYGYTF.

The table lists this clonotype with many counts. The rearrangement joins TRBV15 to TRBJ2-3, with D possibly TRBD2 on 6 matching bases. The CDR3 runs to 11 residues. The V end was cut by 11 bases, the J end by 5 bases, with 11 bases between. Germline values: CDR1 LNHNV, CDR2 YYDKDF (reference sequence). CDR3: CAAGLGDTQYF. The DNA of the CDR3 is TGTGCCGCGGGACTGGGAGATACGCAGTATTTT.

CDR3 sequence reads: CASSKGPRSYEQYF. The CDR3 nucleotides are TGTGCCAGCAGCAAGGGACCAAGATCCTACGAGCAGTACTTC. The V and J genes are TRBV7-9 and TRBJ2-7; TRBD1 or TRBD2 may be the D gene (5 bases each). The CDR3 extends over 14 amino acids. CDR1 and CDR2 (germline): SEHNR, FQNEAQ (reference sequence). V lost 5 bases, J lost 1 base, and 12 bases lay in between.

The table lists this clonotype with a count of one. This chain links TRBV20-1 with TRBJ1-6, with D tentatively TRBD1 (5 bases). The CDR3 spans 15 residues. The ends were cut back, 0 bases at V and 6 bases at J, with 12 bases in the middle. Germline CDR1 is DFQATT and CDR2 is SNEGSKA (reference sequence). The CDR3, as DNA: TGCAGTGCTAGAGATGCAGGGCTCTTTAATTCACCCCTCCACTTT. This translates into CSARDAGLFNSPLHF.

This clonotype has just a few counts. The gene calls are TRBV20-1 and TRBJ1-1, with D maybe TRBD1 (5 bases). The germline V gene has CDR1 DFQATT and CDR2 SNEGSKA (reference sequence). There are 13 residues in the CDR3. The V gene lost 6 bases and the J gene lost 7 bases, with 18 bases spanning the gap. CDR3 nucleotides: TGCAGTGCACAGGCCGACCACAGCCTTGAAGCTTTCTTT. Translated, it gives CSAQADHSLEAFF.

The genes are TRBV7-9 and TRBJ2-1; D is tentatively TRBD1 or TRBD2 (5 bases each). This CDR3 has 16 amino acids. V shed 4 bases and J shed 5 bases, with 18 bases lying between them. Germline V CDR1 and CDR2: SEHNR, FQNEAQ (reference sequence). As DNA, the CDR3 is TGTGCCAGCAGCTCCCCCGGGACCCGCATTAACAATGAGCAGTTCTTC. It is translated as CASSSPGTRINNEQFF.

Details on this clonotype: A much bigger clone sits one base away, suggesting this may be a read error. The genes are TRBV9 and TRBJ2-1; TRBD1 might be the D (7 bases). The J call may be in error: the DNA end matches TRBJ2-7 better. The length of the CDR3 is 15 residues. The germline V gene has CDR1 SGDLS and CDR2 YYNGEE. In nucleotides, the CDR3 is TGTGCCAGCAGCGCCCAGGGGGGCTCCTACAATGAGCAGTACTTC. It yields the protein CASSAQGGSYNEQYF.

CDR3: CASTQGFETQYF. In DNA, the CDR3 is TGTGCCAGCACTCAGGGATTCGAGACCCAGTACTTC. V usage is TRBV11-2 and J usage is TRBJ2-5; TRBD1 is a possible D gene (5 bases). The CDR3 contains 12 residues. The V end lost 7 bases, the J end lost 5 bases, and 11 bases lay between the germline ends. Per the germline V gene, CDR1 is SGHAT and CDR2 is FQNNGV.

This clonotype came up many times. J is TRBJ2-4 and V is TRBV28; D might be TRBD1 (5 bases). Germline loops: CDR1 MDHEN, CDR2 SYDVKM. This CDR3 is built from 15 residues. Trimming removed 5 bases at V and 1 base at J, with 12 bases between. The CDR3 protein is CASSQPHRAKNIQYF. The CDR3 region has the DNA TGTGCCAGCAGTCAACCCCACAGGGCCAAAAACATTCAGTACTTC.